This T cell receptor (beta chain) stems from a study of T-cell reconstitution after alpha-beta-depleted transplantation in children. V was trimmed by 3 bases and J by 5 bases, leaving 7 bases between them. The CDR3 length is 12 residues. Germline V gene sequence: CDR1 LGHDT, CDR2 YNNKEL (reference sequence). Preparation of the TCRbeta library used unique molecular identifiers. TCRdb reprocessed the PCR reads via MiXCR and lists one record per CDR3 protein. The profile covers about 440,000 distinct CDR3 sequences, with about 45% appearing a single time and under 35% taken by the ten largest. V usage is TRBV3-1 and J usage is TRBJ2-5, with D uncertain. The sample in question was PBMCs, obtained before TCRalphabeta/CD19-depleted stem cell transplant. This TCR was sampled from a girl aged 2 to 9 with aplastic anemia, due to receive a stem cell transplant. CDR3 sequence: CASSHHRETQYF. CDR3 DNA sequence: TGTGCCAGCAGCCACCATCGGGAGACCCAGTACTTC.